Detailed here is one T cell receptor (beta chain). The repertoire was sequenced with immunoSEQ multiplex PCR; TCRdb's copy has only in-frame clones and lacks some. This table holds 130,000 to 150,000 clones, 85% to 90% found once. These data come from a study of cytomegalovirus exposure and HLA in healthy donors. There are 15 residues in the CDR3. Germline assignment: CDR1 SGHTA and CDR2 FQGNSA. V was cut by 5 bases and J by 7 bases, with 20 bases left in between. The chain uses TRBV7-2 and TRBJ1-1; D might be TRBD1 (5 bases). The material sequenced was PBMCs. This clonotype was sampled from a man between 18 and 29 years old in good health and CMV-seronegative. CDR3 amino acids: CASSRPAGREGEAFF. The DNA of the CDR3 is TGTGCCAGCAGCCGCCCCGCCGGCAGGGAGGGTGAAGCTTTCTTT.